These 13 T cell receptor beta chains came from one sample sequenced in a study of blood T cell repertoires in COVID-19. The table came from immunoSEQ multiplex PCR; TCRdb's copy has only in-frame clones and leaves some out. This table has around 200,000 clones, about 87% appearing once. The sequencing sample was made of peripheral blood. Source of these receptors: a man aged 35 to 55 with active or convalescent COVID-19.

This clone has only a few counts. The chain joins TRBV4-3 to TRBJ1-4; 10 positions match TRBD1. There are 16 residues in the CDR3. Germline V CDR1 and CDR2: LGHNA, YSLEER. The V segment lost 3 bases and the J segment 7 bases; nucleotides outside the gene matches: 8. This chain's CDR3 is CASSHHLDRGSEKLFF. The CDR3 DNA is TGCGCCAGCAGCCACCATTTGGACAGGGGGAGTGAAAAACTGTTTTTT.

The chain recombines TRBV29-1 with TRBJ1-2; 7 positions agree with TRBD1. Germline V gene sequence: CDR1 SQVTM, CDR2 ANQGSEA. J was trimmed by 6 bases and V by 7 bases; bases with no gene match: 11. The CDR3 totals 13 residues. CDR3 sequence (DNA): TGCAGCGCTGGGGACAGTACAAAAAATGGCTACACCTTC. Translating gives CSAGDSTKNGYTF.

The chain carries TRBV9 and TRBJ2-3, with TRBD2 matching over 9 bases. Trimming at V came to 0 bases and at J to 2 bases, leaving 4 bases not matched to a gene. The CDR3 covers 16 residues. Germline loops: CDR1 SGDLS, CDR2 YYNGEE. Here the CDR3 DNA reads TGTGCCAGCAGCGTAGGATTAGCGGGGGTCACAGATACGCAGTATTTT. Translating it yields CASSVGLAGVTDTQYF.

The chain recombines TRBV30 with TRBJ1-6; 7 positions agree with TRBD1. The CDR3 is 16 amino acids. CDR1 and CDR2 from the germline V gene are GTSNPN and SVGIG (reference sequence). V was pared by 1 base and J by 6 bases, with 9 bases of the junction left unmatched. The CDR3 sequence is CAWSAIGQVVNSPLHF. The DNA of the CDR3 is TGTGCCTGGAGTGCCATCGGACAGGTCGTTAATTCACCCCTCCACTTT.

This rearrangement joins TRBV27 to TRBJ1-1; maybe TRBD1 (6 bases). Germline V gene lookup returns CDR1 MNHEY and CDR2 SMNVEV (reference sequence). V was cut by 0 bases and J by 5 bases, with 10 bases left in between. CDR3 length equals 14 residues. CDR3 bases: TGTGCCAGCAGTTTATCCCGCCAGGGGACTGAAGCTTTCTTT. Translating gives CASSLSRQGTEAFF.

The chain links TRBV14 to TRBJ1-1; the D gene is possibly TRBD1 (5 bases). Trimming pared 1 base from V and 5 bases from J, leaving 11 bases between. Germline CDR1 is SGHDN and CDR2 is FVKESK. The CDR3 has 14 amino acids. This CDR3 reads CASSQAGGKTEAFF. CDR3 in DNA: TGTGCCAGCAGCCAAGCGGGGGGGAAGACTGAAGCTTTCTTT.

This sequence joins TRBV28 and TRBJ1-2; D remains unclear. Germline lookup yields CDR1 MDHEN and CDR2 SYDVKM. V lost 2 bases, J lost 6 bases, and 13 bases lay in between. The CDR3 covers 14 residues. This CDR3 reads CASSLTVDSHGYTF. CDR3 DNA: TGTGCCAGCAGTTTAACGGTCGATTCTCATGGCTACACCTTC.

The J gene is TRBJ1-1, the V gene TRBV4-3; D ambiguous. The length of the CDR3 is 14 residues. The germline CDR1 and CDR2 sequences are LGHNA and YSLEER. The germline V and J ends were trimmed by 0 bases and 4 bases, with 9 bases remaining between them. In DNA form, the CDR3 reads TGCGCCAGCAGCCAAGATCGGCAGGTCACTGAAGCTTTCTTT. It specifies CASSQDRQVTEAFF.

V usage is TRBV19 and J usage is TRBJ2-3; the match to TRBD2 covers 10 bases. The germline CDR1 and CDR2 sequences are LNHDA and SQIVND (reference sequence). CDR3 length: 15 amino acids. With V trimmed by 6 bases and J by 6 bases, 9 bases remained unmatched. The CDR3 sequence: CASSRLSGGADTQYF. The CDR3 nucleotides are TGTGCCAGTAGCCGTCTGAGCGGGGGGGCTGATACGCAGTATTTT.

The rearrangement uses TRBV19 and TRBJ1-5, with 8 bases aligning to TRBD1. Germline CDR1 LNHDA, CDR2 SQIVND (reference sequence). V shed 7 bases and J 3 bases; nucleotides not matched to a gene: 8. The CDR3 runs to 15 residues. The CDR3: CASTDRVQANQPQHF. As DNA, the CDR3 is TGTGCCAGTACGGACAGGGTCCAGGCCAATCAGCCCCAGCATTTT.

This rearrangement joins TRBV9 to TRBJ2-5; 8 bases line up with TRBD2. The CDR3 runs 15 residues. Germline lookup yields CDR1 SGDLS and CDR2 YYNGEE. J gave up 4 bases and V 3 bases, and 8 bases lay outside the gene matches. The CDR3 DNA follows: TGTGCCAGCAGCGGTAGCGGGGCTGGGAGAGAGACCCAGTACTTC. Its translation: CASSGSGAGRETQYF.

J is TRBJ1-2 and V is TRBV28; a possible D gene is TRBD1 (6 bases). The length of the CDR3 is 16 residues. V lost 1 base to trimming and J lost 8 bases, with 20 bases between them. Germline V gene sequence: CDR1 MDHEN, CDR2 SYDVKM. The CDR3 coding sequence is TGTGCCAGCAGTTTATCAGGGGTTGTGGGTTTCTGGGGCTACACCTTC. It specifies CASSLSGVVGFWGYTF.

V gene TRBV7-9 combines with J gene TRBJ1-2; weak D call: TRBD1 (5 bases). The germline gives CDR1 SEHNR, CDR2 FQNEAQ (reference sequence). This CDR3 spans 16 amino acids. Between the trimmed V and J ends, which lost 5 bases and 0 bases, there was a span of 16 bases. CDR3 loop: CASSPRGAPANYGYTF. The CDR3 DNA reads TGTGCCAGCAGCCCCCGTGGGGCCCCAGCTAACTATGGCTACACCTTC. Variable domain in full (rest from reference TRBV7-9 and TRBJ1-2): DTGVSQNPRHKITKRGQNVTFRCDPISEHNRLYWYRQTLGQGPEFLTYFQNEAQLEKSRLLSDRFSAERPKGSFSTLEIQRTEQGDSAMYLCASSPRGAPANYGYTFGSGTRLTVV.